This T cell receptor (beta chain) was identified in a study of T cell responses to AZD1222 COVID-19 vaccine. For this clone: Antigen specificity is unknown.

Data came from immunoSEQ multiplex PCR; TCRdb stores just in-frame clones and leaves some out. The table includes around 120,000 clones, around 89% detected once. Whole-study results and caveats: Per reports, nearly half of all spike-specific TCRs target regions that are unmutated in variants. Increased Spike-specific TCR breadth and depth were observed after two AZD1222 doses. Donors skewed white British and female; clonal diversity was possibly underestimated.

The source was peripheral blood, collected on day 0 of MenACWY control vaccination. The source is an adult in good health.

The CDR3, as DNA: TGTGCCAGCAGCCTGGGCCCAATCCAAGAGACCCAGTACTTC. Protein product: CASSLGPIQETQYF. V usage is TRBV11-3 and J usage is TRBJ2-5; D is unresolved. Trimming took off 5 bases at V and 1 base at J, with 11 bases between the two ends. The CDR3 extends over 14 amino acids. The germline V gene has CDR1 SGHNT and CDR2 YENEEA.